One and the same sample provided the 26 T cell receptor beta chains below, sequenced in a study of cytomegalovirus exposure and HLA in healthy donors. Both 60 Vbeta primers and 13 Jbeta primers went into the PCR. This table comes from immunoSEQ multiplex PCR, and its TCRdb copy is limited to in-frame clones, with some not included. This sample yields about 220,000 clones, of which 76% are seen a single time; 0.55% to 0.75% belongs to the top ten. The sequencing input was PBMCs. These receptors all stem from a man between 18 and 29 years old in good health and CMV-seronegative.

V gene TRBV2 combines with J gene TRBJ2-2, with 11 bases lining up with TRBD2. The V and J ends lost 11 bases and 4 bases, in that order; junction bases with no gene match: 30. Germline CDR1 reads SNHLY; CDR2 reads FYNNEI. There are 22 residues in the CDR3. As DNA, the CDR3 is TGTGCCGCCAGCAGTGGATACTACGGGGGATTAGCGGGAGGGCCAGTCACCGGGGAGCTGTTTTTT. It translates to CAASSGYYGGLAGGPVTGELFF.

The CDR3 spells CASSPGTTTDTQYF. CDR3 nucleotides: TGTGCCAGCAGCCCCGGGACAACCACAGATACGCAGTATTTT. V is TRBV7-3 and J is TRBJ2-3, with D perhaps matching TRBD1 (6 bases). The CDR3 is 14 residues long. The ends were cut back, 5 bases at V and 2 bases at J, with 11 bases in the middle. Germline values: CDR1 SGHTA, CDR2 FQGTGA.

The J gene is TRBJ2-1, the V gene TRBV10-3; 13 bases are a match to TRBD2. From germline, CDR1 is ENHRY and CDR2 SYGVKD. The CDR3 consists of 18 residues. Trimming cost V 2 bases and J 7 bases; bases outside gene matches: 11. The CDR3, as DNA: TGTGCCATCAGTGAGCCCGGACTAGCGGGAGTCACCGGGAATGAGCAGTTCTTC. Its protein product is CAISEPGLAGVTGNEQFF.

The chain links TRBV6-1 to TRBJ2-1; TRBD1 is a possible D gene (7 bases). This CDR3 is 15 amino acids long. Germline assignment: CDR1 MNHNS and CDR2 SASEGT. The V end was cut by 6 bases, the J end by 3 bases, with 15 bases between. CDR3 protein: CASSPGGTVYNEQFF. As DNA, the CDR3 is TGTGCCAGCAGCCCAGGGGGGACAGTCTACAATGAGCAGTTCTTC.

The rearrangement uses TRBV6-1 and TRBJ2-1, with 8 bases identical to TRBD1. This CDR3 has 14 residues. Germline CDR1 MNHNS, CDR2 SASEGT. J lost 9 bases, V lost 3 bases, and 7 bases had no gene match. CDR3 sequence: CASSDWTGRVEQFF. CDR3 nucleotide sequence: TGTGCCAGCAGTGACTGGACAGGGCGAGTTGAGCAGTTCTTC.

The gene calls are TRBV30 and TRBJ1-5; 7 bases agree with TRBD1. V shed 0 bases and J 2 bases; nucleotides not matched to a gene: 13. CDR1 is GTSNPN, CDR2 SVGIG, per germline (reference sequence). The CDR3 has 18 amino acids. The CDR3 nucleotides are TGTGCCTGGAGTGTACGGCGGCCAGGGGGTTTGGGCAATCAGCCCCAGCATTTT. This encodes CAWSVRRPGGLGNQPQHF.

This clone was observed a single time. This chain joins TRBV6-1 and TRBJ1-2; 7 bases map to TRBD1. The CDR3 contains 15 residues. CDR1 MNHNS and CDR2 SASEGT come from the germline V gene. V lost 0 bases, J lost 8 bases, and 9 bases stayed unmatched. CDR3 in DNA: TGTGCCAGCAGTGAAGCGCGACGACAGGGTTTGGGCTACACCTTC. Amino acids: CASSEARRQGLGYTF.

CDR3: CASSLGLAGLWKETQYF. The CDR3 nucleotides read TGTGCCAGCAGCTTGGGGCTAGCGGGATTATGGAAAGAGACCCAGTACTTC. V usage is TRBV5-6 and J usage is TRBJ2-5, with TRBD2 matching 9 bases. The V gene's germline CDR1 is SGHDT and CDR2 YYEEEE. The CDR3 totals 17 residues. V lost 0 bases to trimming and J lost 3 bases; unmatched junction nucleotides: 9.

This clone was observed a single time. CDR3 nucleotides: TGTGCCAGCAGTTTAGCTTTCGGGCAGGGGAACACTGAAGCTTTCTTT. Protein sequence: CASSLAFGQGNTEAFF. The chain carries TRBV28 and TRBJ1-1; D is perhaps TRBD1 (5 bases). V was cut by 2 bases and J by 1 base, with 14 bases left in between. The germline CDR1 and CDR2 sequences are MDHEN and SYDVKM. The CDR3 loop spans 16 amino acids.

This clone occurred a few times. The rearrangement links TRBV5-1 to TRBJ1-2, with D perhaps matching TRBD1 (5 bases). V lost 4 bases and J lost 4, with 20 bases in between. The CDR3 sequence is 16 residues long. Per the germline V gene, CDR1 is SGHRS and CDR2 is YFSETQ. CDR3 protein: CASSPDAGQGPYGYTF. The CDR3 nucleotides read TGCGCCAGCAGCCCAGATGCGGGGCAGGGACCCTATGGCTACACCTTC.

The genes are TRBV6-1 and TRBJ2-2; TRBD1 might be the D (5 bases). This CDR3 comprises 13 residues. Germline V lookup: CDR1 MNHNS, CDR2 SASEGT. V shed 8 bases and J shed 4 bases, with 11 bases lying between them. The CDR3 DNA reads TGTGCCAGCTGGACATTACTCACCGGGGAGCTGTTTTTT. Translated: CASWTLLTGELFF.

In regard to this clone: Other DNA sequences in the sample encode the same CDR3. The J gene is TRBJ2-2, the V gene TRBV2; maybe TRBD2 (6 bases). V lost 7 bases, J lost 8 bases, and 17 bases lay in between. CDR3 length: 14 amino acids. Per germline, CDR1 SNHLY and CDR2 FYNNEI. The CDR3 loop reads CASTGTGVPGELFF. CDR3 DNA sequence: TGTGCCAGCACCGGTACGGGAGTCCCGGGGGAGCTGTTTTTT.

This clone showed up just once. The V call is TRBV19, the J call TRBJ1-2, with D perhaps matching TRBD1 (6 bases). The CDR3 is 16 residues long. CDR1 is LNHDA, CDR2 SQIVND, per germline (reference sequence). Trimming took off 6 bases at V and 2 bases at J, with 19 bases between the two ends. CDR3 bases: TGTGCCAGTAGGATATACAACCAGGACAGCAACTATGGCTACACCTTC. It yields the protein CASRIYNQDSNYGYTF.

This chain connects TRBV6-6 to TRBJ2-3; D gene unclear. V was clipped by 2 bases and J by 4 bases, with 4 bases between them. Per the germline V gene, CDR1 is MNHNY and CDR2 is SVGAGI (reference sequence). The CDR3 extends over 12 amino acids. The CDR3, as DNA: TGTGCCAGCAGTTACCTAGCAGATACGCAGTATTTT. Amino acids: CASSYLADTQYF.

This clone was seen a handful of times. J is TRBJ1-1 and V is TRBV6-1; 12 bases are shared with TRBD1. Per germline, CDR1 MNHNS and CDR2 SASEGT. V shed 4 bases and J 0 bases; nucleotides not matched to a gene: 6. This CDR3 is built from 17 residues. The CDR3 nucleotides read TGTGCCAGCAGTGCCGGGACAGGGGGCGTTATGAACACTGAAGCTTTCTTT. As protein: CASSAGTGGVMNTEAFF.

The V and J genes are TRBV2 and TRBJ1-2; 9 nucleotides line up with TRBD1. Germline CDR1 reads SNHLY; CDR2 reads FYNNEI. The CDR3 is 14 amino acids. The V gene end was trimmed by 7 bases and the J gene end by 2 bases; junction bases not matched to a gene: 5. This CDR3 reads CASILGQGNYGYTF. For the CDR3, the DNA is TGTGCCAGCATTCTAGGACAGGGGAACTATGGCTACACCTTC.

J is TRBJ1-5 and V is TRBV6-1, with D perhaps TRBD1 (5 bases). CDR3 length: 14 amino acids. V gave up 6 bases and J gave up 5 bases, with 14 bases separating them. The germline CDR1 and CDR2 sequences are MNHNS and SASEGT. The CDR3 protein is CASSPLGPYQPQHF. DNA of the CDR3: TGTGCCAGCAGCCCGCTGGGGCCCTATCAGCCCCAGCATTTT.

This rearrangement joins TRBV6-4 to TRBJ2-3, with D perhaps TRBD2 (5 bases). Looked up from germline, CDR1 is MRHNA and CDR2 is SNTAGT. This CDR3 is 16 amino acids long. V was cut by 2 bases and J by 0 bases, with 12 bases left in between. The CDR3 spells CASSDGRRSSTDTQYF. The CDR3, as DNA: TGTGCCAGCAGTGACGGCAGGAGGTCTAGCACAGATACGCAGTATTTT.

The V and J genes are TRBV7-9 and TRBJ2-7, with TRBD2 as a possible D gene (6 bases). The CDR3 loop spans 13 amino acids. Germline V gives CDR1 SEHNR, CDR2 FQNEAQ (reference sequence). V was pared by 4 bases and J by 3 bases, with 10 bases between. CDR3 sequence: CASSYGTFYEQYF. CDR3 DNA sequence: TGTGCCAGCAGCTACGGGACTTTCTACGAGCAGTACTTC.

This clone has a single count. The chain links TRBV5-4 to TRBJ1-2; 7 bases agree with TRBD1. From germline, CDR1 is SGHNT and CDR2 YYREEE (reference sequence). This CDR3 is 13 amino acids long. Trimming cost V 4 bases and J 6 bases; bases outside gene matches: 6. The CDR3: CASSPQGLHGYTF. As DNA, the CDR3 is TGTGCCAGCAGCCCACAGGGGCTCCATGGCTACACCTTC.

The gene calls are TRBV27 and TRBJ2-1; 7 positions agree with TRBD2. J was trimmed by 3 bases and V by 0 bases; bases with no gene match: 2. Germline V CDR1 and CDR2: MNHEY, SMNVEV (reference sequence). This CDR3 spans 15 amino acids. In DNA form, the CDR3 reads TGTGCCAGCAGTTTATCGGGACTATTCTACAATGAGCAGTTCTTC. It codes for CASSLSGLFYNEQFF.

Turning to this clone: One junction end does not reproduce the germline sequence, and a read error may be involved. The V gene is TRBV10-3, the J gene TRBJ2-3, with 9 bases matching TRBD2. This CDR3 region has 15 residues. Germline V gene data show CDR1 as ENHRY and CDR2 as SYGVKD. CDR3 in amino acids: CAIGETGTSPDTQYF. DNA of the CDR3: TGTGCCATCGGTGAGACCGGGACTAGCCCAGATACGCAGTATTTT.

The table lists this clone with a few counts. The V gene is TRBV11-2, the J gene TRBJ2-7; 9 nucleotides align to TRBD1. CDR3 length: 13 amino acids. V dropped 5 bases and J dropped 2; count of bases not matched to a gene: 1. The germline gives CDR1 SGHAT, CDR2 FQNNGV. This chain's CDR3 is CASSRDRAYEQYF. CDR3 in DNA: TGTGCCAGCAGCCGGGACAGGGCCTACGAGCAGTACTTC.

The rearrangement joins TRBV7-8 to TRBJ1-5, with a weak D call TRBD1 (6 bases). The CDR3 totals 16 residues. The V and J ends lost 3 bases and 3 bases respectively, with 15 bases between them. Per the germline V gene, CDR1 is SGHVS and CDR2 is FQNEAQ. CDR3 loop: CASSLDRSLINQPQHF. The CDR3, as DNA: TGTGCCAGCAGCTTGGACAGATCCCTGATCAATCAGCCCCAGCATTTT. Full variable domain (remainder filled in from reference TRBV7-8 and TRBJ1-5): GAGVSQSPRYKVAKRGQDVALRCDPISGHVSLFWYQQALGQGPEFLTYFQNEAQLDKSGLPSDRFFAERPEGSVSTLKIQRTQQEDSAVYLCASSLDRSLINQPQHFGDGTRLSIL.

This chain joins TRBV5-4 and TRBJ2-5, with 8 positions matching TRBD1. CDR1 and CDR2 (germline): SGHNT, YYREEE (reference sequence). The CDR3 covers 15 residues. After removal of 1 base from V and 5 bases from J, the junction contained 7 bases not matched to a gene. CDR3 sequence (DNA): TGTGCCAGCAGCTTGTCGGGCAGGGGGCAGGAGACCCAGTACTTC. It yields the protein CASSLSGRGQETQYF. Full variable domain (remainder filled in from reference TRBV5-4 and TRBJ2-5): ETGVTQSPTHLIKTRGQQVTLRCSSQSGHNTVSWYQQALGQGPQFIFQYYREEENGRGNFPPRFSGLQFPNYSSELNVNALELDDSALYLCASSLSGRGQETQYFGPGTRLLVL.

The chain joins TRBV28 to TRBJ2-2; tentative D call: TRBD1 (6 bases). CDR3 size: 15 residues. Trimming cost V 3 bases and J 0 bases, with 8 bases left between them. Germline V gene lookup returns CDR1 MDHEN and CDR2 SYDVKM. CDR3: CASSFPGANTGELFF. The CDR3 DNA sequence: TGTGCCAGCAGTTTTCCAGGGGCGAACACCGGGGAGCTGTTTTTT.